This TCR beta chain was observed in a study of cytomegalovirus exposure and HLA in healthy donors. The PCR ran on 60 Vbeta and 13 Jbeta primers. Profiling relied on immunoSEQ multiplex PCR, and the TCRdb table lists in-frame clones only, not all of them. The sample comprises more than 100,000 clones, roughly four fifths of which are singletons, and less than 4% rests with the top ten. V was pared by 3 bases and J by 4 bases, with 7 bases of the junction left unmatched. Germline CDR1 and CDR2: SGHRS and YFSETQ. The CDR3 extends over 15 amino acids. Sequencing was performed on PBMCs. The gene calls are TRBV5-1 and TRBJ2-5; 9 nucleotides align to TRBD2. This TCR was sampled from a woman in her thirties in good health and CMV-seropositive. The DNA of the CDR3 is TGCGCCAGCAGCTCTCGCGGGGGGGCCGGAGAGACCCAGTACTTC. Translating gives CASSSRGGAGETQYF.